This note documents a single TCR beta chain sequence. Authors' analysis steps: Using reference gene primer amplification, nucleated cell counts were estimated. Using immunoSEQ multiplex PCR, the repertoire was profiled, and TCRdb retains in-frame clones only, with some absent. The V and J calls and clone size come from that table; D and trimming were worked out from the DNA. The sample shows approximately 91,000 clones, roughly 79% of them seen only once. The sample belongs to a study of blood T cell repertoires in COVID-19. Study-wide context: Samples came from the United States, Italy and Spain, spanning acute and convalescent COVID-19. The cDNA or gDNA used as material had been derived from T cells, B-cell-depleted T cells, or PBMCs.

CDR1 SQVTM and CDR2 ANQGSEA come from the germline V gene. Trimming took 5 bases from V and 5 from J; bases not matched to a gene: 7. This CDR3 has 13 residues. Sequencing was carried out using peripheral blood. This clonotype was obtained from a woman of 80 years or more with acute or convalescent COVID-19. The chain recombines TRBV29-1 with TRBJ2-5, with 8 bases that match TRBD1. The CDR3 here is CSVKRQGMETQYF. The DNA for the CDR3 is TGCAGCGTTAAACGACAGGGGATGGAGACCCAGTACTTC.